Presented here are 27 T cell receptor beta chains from one specimen sequenced in a study of Ad26.COV2.S vaccination and SARS-CoV-2 variants. Libraries were prepared by immunoSEQ multiplex PCR; TCRdb keeps only in-frame clonotypes and omits some of them. This sample carries under 550,000 clones, around 90% of them seen once, and the ten largest clones take 12%. Treatment described: about 20 received Ad26.COV2.S at low or high dose, single or two shots; a few received placebo; per-sample allocation not given. Each sample was drawn 63 days after the first injection (of vaccine or placebo). This specimen was peripheral blood, taken in a trial of Ad26.COV2.S vaccine versus placebo. The source of these receptors is a person between 18 and 65 years old who received the Ad26.COV2.S COVID-19 vaccine or a placebo.

The V call is TRBV27, the J call TRBJ1-2; 12 positions agree with TRBD1. The germline V gene has CDR1 MNHEY and CDR2 SMNVEV (reference sequence). J lost 4 bases, V lost 2 bases, and 8 bases had no gene match. This CDR3 has 17 amino acids. The CDR3 loop is CASSLRGQGAAPYGYTF. The CDR3 DNA is TGTGCCAGCAGTTTAAGGGGACAGGGGGCAGCTCCCTATGGCTACACCTTC.

The chain combines TRBV7-2 with TRBJ1-3; 7 nucleotides align to TRBD1. With V trimmed by 6 bases and J by 0 bases, 2 bases remained unmatched. CDR1 and CDR2 from the germline V gene are SGHTA and FQGNSA. CDR3 length: 14 residues. CDR3 nucleotides: TGTGCCAGCAGACAGGGGATCTCTGGAAACACCATATATTTT. It specifies CASRQGISGNTIYF. The variable domain in full, completed from reference TRBV7-2 and TRBJ1-3, reads GAGVSQSPSNKVTEKGKDVELRCDPISGHTALYWYRQSLGQGLEFLIYFQGNSAPDKSGLPSDRFSAERTGGSVSTLTIQRTQQEDSAVYLCASRQGISGNTIYFGEGSWLTVV.

The V call is TRBV28, the J call TRBJ2-3; the D gene is possibly TRBD2 (6 bases). This CDR3 contains 16 residues. Trimming cost V 6 bases and J 2 bases, with 18 bases left between them. CDR1 and CDR2 from the germline V gene are MDHEN and SYDVKM. The DNA of the CDR3 is TGTGCCAGCAGAGATTCAGGGTGGGGGGACACAGATACGCAGTATTTT. This translates into CASRDSGWGDTDTQYF.

Here the CDR3 reads CASSHGTESSYEQYF. CDR3 coding DNA: TGTGCCAGCAGCCATGGGACCGAGAGCTCCTACGAGCAGTACTTC. This chain links TRBV4-2 with TRBJ2-7, with D tentatively TRBD1 or TRBD2 (5 bases each). From germline, CDR1 is LGHNA and CDR2 YNFKEQ. The V end was cut by 3 bases, the J end by 0 bases, with 12 bases between. This CDR3 spans 15 amino acids.

This sequence joins TRBV7-6 and TRBJ2-1; D possibly corresponds to TRBD1 (6 bases). Trimming shortened V by 5 bases and J by 2 bases, and 13 bases separated the two germline ends. The CDR3 contains 15 residues. CDR1 and CDR2 (germline): SGHVS, FNYEAQ. The CDR3 is CASSADSPPYNEQFF. The CDR3 DNA is TGTGCCAGCAGCGCGGACAGCCCCCCCTACAATGAGCAGTTCTTC.

This chain connects TRBV5-8 to TRBJ2-1; 10 nucleotides agree with TRBD2. The CDR3 is 17 amino acids. The junction had 9 bases not matched to a gene; V was cut back by 4 bases and J by 2 bases. In germline, CDR1 is SGHTS, CDR2 YDEGEE. Here the CDR3 reads CASSTGTSARAYNEQFF. In DNA, the CDR3 is TGTGCCAGCAGCACCGGGACTAGCGCCCGAGCCTACAATGAGCAGTTCTTC.

Points on this clone: This sample includes further DNA sequences coding for the same CDR3. The chain uses TRBV30 and TRBJ1-6; D call uncertain. CDR3 size: 13 residues. The germline gives CDR1 GTSNPN, CDR2 SVGIG (reference sequence). Trimming stripped 2 bases from V and 5 bases from J, with 7 bases between. In nucleotides, the CDR3 is TGTGCCTGGAGTAGGGAGAATAATTCACCCCTCCACTTT. The encoded protein is CAWSRENNSPLHF.

CDR3 sequence reads: CASSFVGSYYEQYF. The DNA for the CDR3 is TGTGCCAGCAGTTTCGTAGGGTCATACTACGAGCAGTACTTC. The rearrangement links TRBV6-5 to TRBJ2-7, with D uncertain. V gave up 4 bases and J gave up 3 bases, with 13 bases separating them. The CDR3 sequence is 14 residues long. Germline lookup yields CDR1 MNHEY and CDR2 SVGAGI.

This chain uses TRBV30 with TRBJ2-1; no definite D call. Trimming shortened V by 4 bases and J by 7 bases, and 11 bases separated the two germline ends. The CDR3 runs to 12 residues. The V gene's germline CDR1 is GTSNPN and CDR2 SVGIG (reference sequence). CDR3 in amino acids: CAWNHMGNEQFF. CDR3 sequence (DNA): TGTGCCTGGAACCACATGGGGAATGAGCAGTTCTTC.

V usage is TRBV7-9 and J usage is TRBJ2-1; 7 bases fit TRBD2. Per germline, CDR1 SEHNR and CDR2 FQNEAQ (reference sequence). The CDR3 is 12 residues long. Losses at the gene ends were 6 bases for V and 9 bases for J; bases not matched to a gene: 5. The CDR3 nucleotides read TGTGCCAGCAGAGGACTAGGGGCTGAGCAGTTCTTC. It encodes CASRGLGAEQFF.

This clone occurred a few times. The chain joins TRBV7-2 to TRBJ2-5, with D perhaps TRBD2 (5 bases). Germline CDR1 is SGHTA and CDR2 is FQGNSA. V was shortened by 1 base and J by 2 bases, with 5 bases between the two germline ends. The CDR3 is made up of 13 amino acids. CDR3 coding DNA: TGTGCCAGCAGCTTAGAGCGGCAAGAGACCCAGTACTTC. Translated: CASSLERQETQYF.

The V call is TRBV3-1 (or the pseudogene TRBV3-2), the J call TRBJ1-6; 9 positions agree with TRBD1. The CDR3 loop spans 15 amino acids. Germline V gene lookup returns CDR1 LGHDT and CDR2 YNNKEL (reference sequence). With 4 bases clipped from V and 7 bases from J, the junction kept 5 bases outside the gene matches. The CDR3 loop is CASSLGTGHNSPLHF. The CDR3, as DNA: TGTGCCAGCAGCCTCGGGACAGGGCACAATTCACCCCTCCACTTT.

The chain employs TRBV4-3 and TRBJ2-1; tentatively, D is TRBD1 (7 bases). Germline V gene data show CDR1 as LGHNA and CDR2 as YSLEER. The CDR3 is 16 amino acids. Trimming pared 0 bases from V and 7 bases from J, leaving 16 bases between. CDR3 nucleotides: TGCGCCAGCAGCCAAGATTGGTCAGGGGGGAGAAATGAGCAGTTCTTC. Translation: CASSQDWSGGRNEQFF.

This chain joins TRBV3-1 (or the pseudogene TRBV3-2) and TRBJ2-3; perhaps TRBD2 as D (6 bases). The V gene's germline CDR1 is LGHDT and CDR2 YNNKEL (reference sequence). The CDR3 covers 14 residues. The V end lost 7 bases, the J end lost 0 bases, and 11 bases lay between the germline ends. In DNA form, the CDR3 reads TGTGCCAGCAAGGCTAGCGCTAGCACAGATACGCAGTATTTT. Amino acids: CASKASASTDTQYF.

The V call is TRBV24-1, the J call TRBJ2-7, with TRBD1 identical over 10 bases. This CDR3 contains 17 residues. Trimming took 9 bases from V and 2 from J; bases not matched to a gene: 15. Germline CDR1 is KGHDR and CDR2 is SFDVKD. For the CDR3, the DNA is TGTGCCACCGCCTCCAGGACAGGGGGTACTAGTCCCTACGAGCAGTACTTC. It is translated as CATASRTGGTSPYEQYF.

On this clone: Other nucleotide sequences from this sample produce the same CDR3. The chain recombines TRBV6-5 with TRBJ2-1; TRBD2 is a possible D gene (5 bases). Trimming pared 2 bases from V and 4 bases from J, leaving 9 bases between. CDR1 is MNHEY, CDR2 SVGAGI, per germline. The CDR3 extends over 14 amino acids. The chain's CDR3 is CASSYGSSYNEQFF. CDR3 sequence (DNA): TGTGCCAGCAGTTACGGGAGCAGTTACAATGAGCAGTTCTTC.

The chain joins TRBV9 to TRBJ2-1; 7 bases line up with TRBD2. CDR3 size: 14 residues. V shed 3 bases, J shed 8 bases, and the junction held 8 bases outside the gene matches. Germline loops: CDR1 SGDLS, CDR2 YYNGEE. CDR3: CASSGGLRADEQFF. CDR3 DNA: TGTGCCAGCAGCGGGGGACTAAGGGCTGATGAGCAGTTCTTC.

The gene calls are TRBV5-5 and TRBJ2-7; the D call may be TRBD1 or TRBD2 (6 bases each). CDR1 and CDR2 (germline): SGHKS, YYEKEE (reference sequence). Between the trimmed V and J ends, which lost 0 bases and 7 bases, there was a span of 17 bases. The CDR3 spans 15 residues. In nucleotides, the CDR3 is TGTGCCAGCAGCTTGGTACCGGGGGCAACGGGAGAGCAGTACTTC. Translating it yields CASSLVPGATGEQYF.

CDR3 DNA sequence: TGTGCCAGCATGATAAGAGGGGACTACACCGGGGAGCTGTTTTTT. Its translation is CASMIRGDYTGELFF. The chain joins TRBV7-8 to TRBJ2-2, with D possibly TRBD2 on 6 matching bases. V lost 7 bases, J lost 3 bases, and 15 bases lay in between. The CDR3 spans 15 residues. CDR1 is SGHVS and CDR2 is FQNEAQ in the germline V gene.

This sequence joins TRBV4-2 and TRBJ2-1, with TRBD1 matching over 9 bases. The CDR3 totals 18 residues. V dropped 0 bases and J dropped 1; count of bases not matched to a gene: 7. CDR1 and CDR2 (germline): LGHNA, YNFKEQ. Here the CDR3 reads CASSQDSWTGDSYNEQFF. The CDR3 region has the DNA TGTGCCAGCAGCCAAGACAGTTGGACAGGGGATTCCTACAATGAGCAGTTCTTC.

This chain links TRBV19 with TRBJ2-2; 10 positions match TRBD2. With 5 bases clipped from V and 7 bases from J, the junction kept 7 bases outside the gene matches. The CDR3 consists of 15 residues. CDR1 and CDR2 (germline): LNHDA, SQIVND (reference sequence). The chain's CDR3 is CASSVLAGAGGELFF. DNA for the CDR3: TGTGCCAGTAGTGTCCTAGCGGGAGCTGGCGGGGAGCTGTTTTTT. The variable domain in full, with the rest retrieved from reference TRBV19 and TRBJ2-2, is DGGITQSPKYLFRKEGQNVTLSCEQNLNHDAMYWYRQDPGQGLRLIYYSQIVNDFQKGDIAEGYSVSREKKESFPLTVTSAQKNPTAFYLCASSVLAGAGGELFFGEGSRLTVL.

The rearrangement links TRBV19 to TRBJ2-1; D gene unclear. Germline values: CDR1 LNHDA, CDR2 SQIVND (reference sequence). The CDR3 has 14 residues. Trimming removed 8 bases from V and 2 bases from J, with 13 bases in between. The CDR3 nucleotides are TGTGCCAGTTGTTGCGGCAGTACCTACAATGAGCAGTTCTTC. Translating gives CASCCGSTYNEQFF.

The J gene is TRBJ1-5, the V gene TRBV6-6; no definite D call. Germline CDR1 reads MNHNY; CDR2 reads SVGAGI (reference sequence). V dropped 3 bases and J dropped 9 bases, with 12 bases sitting between them. The CDR3 covers 13 residues. CDR3 region: CASSYSLSGPQHF. CDR3 in DNA: TGTGCCAGCAGTTATTCCCTCAGCGGGCCCCAGCATTTT.

The chain combines TRBV5-4 with TRBJ1-1; 7 positions agree with TRBD1. CDR1 is SGHNT and CDR2 is YYREEE in the germline V gene (reference sequence). The CDR3 loop spans 14 amino acids. After removal of 0 bases from V and 4 bases from J, the junction contained 3 bases not matched to a gene. CDR3 region: CASSLGGQSTEAFF. CDR3 DNA sequence: TGTGCCAGCAGCTTGGGGGGACAGAGCACTGAAGCTTTCTTT.

The V call is TRBV13, the J call TRBJ1-1; D is ambiguous. The CDR3 loop spans 12 amino acids. V lost 5 bases, J lost 8 bases, and 12 bases lay in between. Germline CDR1 reads PRHDT; CDR2 reads FYEKMQ (reference sequence). CDR3 residues: CASSPRAAEAFF. The CDR3 DNA reads TGTGCCAGCAGCCCCCGGGCGGCGGAAGCTTTCTTT. Using reference TRBV13 and TRBJ1-1 for the parts outside the CDR3, the full variable domain is AAGVIQSPRHLIKEKRETATLKCYPIPRHDTVYWYQQGPGQDPQFLISFYEKMQSDKGSIPDRFSAQQFSDYHSELNMSSLELGDSALYFCASSPRAAEAFFGQGTRLTVV.

The rearrangement uses TRBV30 and TRBJ2-7; D tentatively reads TRBD1 or TRBD2 (5 bases each). CDR1 is GTSNPN and CDR2 is SVGIG in the germline V gene (reference sequence). This CDR3 is built from 15 residues. Trimming left V 3 bases short and J 0 bases short, with 15 bases between. The CDR3 loop is CAWSAGWGNSYEQYF. CDR3 sequence (DNA): TGTGCCTGGAGCGCAGGGTGGGGGAACTCCTACGAGCAGTACTTC.

The V call is TRBV7-7, the J call TRBJ2-1; 7 bases are a match to TRBD2. The trim removed 5 bases at V and 4 bases at J, leaving 8 bases unmatched. Germline loops: CDR1 SSHAT, CDR2 FNYEAQ (reference sequence). CDR3 length equals 15 residues. CDR3 sequence (DNA): TGTGCCAGCAGCGGAGGCTCTAGCGGTTACAATGAGCAGTTCTTC. It is translated as CASSGGSSGYNEQFF.